This T cell receptor (beta chain) was identified in a study of neurological immune-mediated disorders. TCRdb passed the 5' RACE reads through MiXCR, listing each CDR3 protein once. The sample lists fewer than 55,000 distinct CDR3 sequences, 9% to 10% occurring once. The time point was: longitudinal time-point 1 (baseline). Among the participants, healthy controls were blood bank volunteers in Maryland, USA. The germline CDR1 and CDR2 sequences are SGHTA and FQGTGA. The CDR3 totals 17 residues. The V and J ends lost 3 bases and 7 bases, in that order; junction bases with no gene match: 12. This clonotype was observed many times.

J is TRBJ2-1 and V is TRBV7-3, with 10 bases matching TRBD1. This sequence originates from a woman aged 35 to 49 in good health. Specimen: PBMCs. CDR3 sequence reads: CASSFGTGTGDPNEQFF. CDR3 nucleotides: TGTGCCAGCAGCTTTGGAACCGGGACAGGGGATCCGAATGAGCAGTTCTTC. Variable domain in full (rest from reference TRBV7-3 and TRBJ2-1): GAGVSQTPSNKVTEKGKYVELRCDPISGHTALYWYRQSLGQGPEFLIYFQGTGAADDSGLPNDRFFAVRPEGSVSTLKIQRTERGDSAVYLCASSFGTGTGDPNEQFFGPGTRLTVL.